The 21 T cell receptor beta chains given below trace back to one sample, sequenced in a study of blood T cell repertoires in COVID-19. Produced via immunoSEQ multiplex PCR; TCRdb's table is partial and in-frame only. The sample contains roughly 250,000 clones, approximately 92% of which appear only once. Specimen: peripheral blood. All receptors come from a young adult with COVID-19, enrolled during active disease.

This clone was seen only once. The rearrangement joins TRBV29-1 to TRBJ1-1; D remains ambiguous. CDR3 length: 10 residues. CDR1 and CDR2 from the germline V gene are SQVTM and ANQGSEA. V was shortened by 4 bases and J by 10 bases, with 10 bases between the two germline ends. As DNA, the CDR3 is TGCAGCGTTGGTTCCCGGGTAGCTTTCTTT. Amino acids: CSVGSRVAFF.

The V call is TRBV19, the J call TRBJ1-5; maybe TRBD1 (5 bases). The CDR3 covers 13 residues. The ends were cut back, 6 bases at V and 3 bases at J, with 9 bases in the middle. CDR1 is LNHDA, CDR2 SQIVND, per germline (reference sequence). For the CDR3, the DNA is TGTGCCAGTAGCCCGACAGTCAATCAGCCCCAGCATTTT. Translating it yields CASSPTVNQPQHF.

J is TRBJ2-7 and V is TRBV7-2; 9 bases agree with TRBD1. Germline CDR1 SGHTA, CDR2 FQGNSA. The CDR3 loop spans 15 amino acids. Trimming cost V 5 bases and J 3 bases; bases outside gene matches: 8. The CDR3 loop is CASSQQTGGYYEQYF. As DNA, the CDR3 is TGTGCCAGCAGCCAGCAGACAGGGGGATACTACGAGCAGTACTTC.

The chain is built from TRBV29-1 and TRBJ2-7; no firm D call. The CDR3 totals 10 residues. Per the germline V gene, CDR1 is SQVTM and CDR2 is ANQGSEA. The ends were cut back, 4 bases at V and 7 bases at J, with 8 bases in the middle. The chain's CDR3 is CSVGNSEQYF. In nucleotides, the CDR3 is TGCAGCGTTGGAAATAGTGAGCAGTACTTC.

The rearrangement uses TRBV7-9 and TRBJ2-2; D is unresolved. Germline V gives CDR1 SEHNR, CDR2 FQNEAQ (reference sequence). The CDR3 totals 14 residues. V was trimmed by 7 bases and J by 4 bases, leaving 13 bases between them. The CDR3 loop is CASIPPSFTGELFF. The CDR3 region has the DNA TGTGCCAGCATACCGCCCAGTTTCACCGGGGAGCTGTTTTTT.

This clone was picked up a small number of times. The V gene is TRBV7-2, the J gene TRBJ1-3, with D hard to call. This CDR3 has 15 amino acids. With 1 base removed from V and 3 bases from J, the gap between germline ends came to 10 bases. Germline V gene data show CDR1 as SGHTA and CDR2 as FQGNSA. This chain's CDR3 is CASSLVEGFGNTIYF. CDR3 DNA sequence: TGTGCCAGCAGCTTAGTCGAGGGCTTTGGAAACACCATATATTTT.

J is TRBJ1-2 and V is TRBV14; the D is unclear. Germline V lookup: CDR1 SGHDN, CDR2 FVKESK. The V end lost 5 bases, the J end lost 3 bases, and 10 bases lay between the germline ends. There are 13 residues in the CDR3. In DNA, the CDR3 is TGTGCCAGCAGCACCCGGGGAGACTATGGCTACACCTTC. Amino acid sequence: CASSTRGDYGYTF.

V usage is TRBV19 and J usage is TRBJ1-5; D unclear. Per germline, CDR1 LNHDA and CDR2 SQIVND (reference sequence). V lost 2 bases, J lost 0 bases, and 8 bases lay in between. This CDR3 has 15 residues. CDR3 in DNA: TGTGCCAGTAGTATATTCCGAGATAGCAATCAGCCCCAGCATTTT. It is translated as CASSIFRDSNQPQHF.

This chain joins TRBV19 and TRBJ2-7; D may be TRBD1 (5 bases). V was trimmed by 3 bases and J by 0 bases, leaving 9 bases between them. This CDR3 has 14 residues. The germline gives CDR1 LNHDA, CDR2 SQIVND (reference sequence). In nucleotides, the CDR3 is TGTGCCAGTAGTATTTATGGGGCCTCCTACGAGCAGTACTTC. This translates into CASSIYGASYEQYF.

V and J are TRBV14 and TRBJ1-1, with a weak D call TRBD1 (6 bases). Per germline, CDR1 SGHDN and CDR2 FVKESK. V lost 4 bases and J lost 4, with 16 bases in between. CDR3 length: 15 residues. The CDR3 loop is CASSPRDKPATEAFF. CDR3 sequence (DNA): TGTGCCAGCAGCCCCAGGGACAAGCCGGCCACTGAAGCTTTCTTT.

This sequence joins TRBV2 and TRBJ2-7, with 8 bases identical to TRBD2. Losses at the gene ends were 7 bases for V and 4 bases for J; bases not matched to a gene: 9. In germline, CDR1 is SNHLY, CDR2 FYNNEI. The CDR3 covers 14 residues. CDR3 DNA: TGTGCCAGCACCCCGGGGGGGCGGCAATACGAGCAGTACTTC. Translated, it gives CASTPGGRQYEQYF. Combining the CDR3 with reference TRBV2 and TRBJ2-7 gives the whole variable domain EPEVTQTPSHQVTQMGQEVILRCVPISNHLYFYWYRQILGQKVEFLVSFYNNEISEKSEIFDDQFSVERPDGSNFTLKIRSTKLEDSAMYFCASTPGGRQYEQYFGPGTRLTVT.

The chain carries TRBV27 and TRBJ1-4, with D unclear. The CDR3 totals 14 residues. V was trimmed by 3 bases and J by 5 bases, leaving 10 bases between them. Germline V gene lookup returns CDR1 MNHEY and CDR2 SMNVEV (reference sequence). In DNA form, the CDR3 reads TGTGCCAGCAGTTTTCAAGGGAGGAATGAAAAACTGTTTTTT. Translated: CASSFQGRNEKLFF.

This clone was observed a single time. This chain uses TRBV7-6 with TRBJ2-7; 13 nucleotides match TRBD2. J gave up 3 bases and V 3 bases, and 14 bases lay outside the gene matches. This CDR3 is built from 19 residues. Looked up from germline, CDR1 is SGHVS and CDR2 is FNYEAQ. In DNA form, the CDR3 reads TGTGCCAGCAGCTTTAGCCCGGACCCGGGACTAGCGGGGTACTACGAGCAGTACTTC. Its translation: CASSFSPDPGLAGYYEQYF.

This chain uses TRBV28 with TRBJ2-5; the D gene is possibly TRBD2 (7 bases). Between the trimmed V and J ends, which lost 2 bases and 7 bases, there was a span of 14 bases. Germline loops: CDR1 MDHEN, CDR2 SYDVKM. The CDR3 spans 14 residues. The CDR3 DNA sequence: TGTGCCAGCAGTTTAGGGGCAGGGGAGGGGACCCAGTACTTC. It encodes CASSLGAGEGTQYF.

The gene calls are TRBV24-1 and TRBJ2-3; 9 bases fit TRBD1. V lost 9 bases to trimming and J lost 3 bases; unmatched junction nucleotides: 12. The CDR3 covers 16 residues. Germline assignment: CDR1 KGHDR and CDR2 SFDVKD. CDR3 residues: CATGDKQGARTDTQYF. The CDR3 region has the DNA TGTGCCACCGGGGATAAACAGGGGGCTCGAACAGATACGCAGTATTTT.

The V call is TRBV18, the J call TRBJ1-1; 8 bases map to TRBD1. CDR3 length equals 15 residues. Germline V lookup: CDR1 KGHSH, CDR2 LQKENI. Trimming took 3 bases from V and 5 from J; bases not matched to a gene: 8. The CDR3 region is CASSPLQGANTEAFF. The DNA of the CDR3 is TGTGCCAGCTCACCCCTTCAGGGGGCGAATACTGAAGCTTTCTTT.

This sequence joins TRBV11-2 and TRBJ2-1; no clear D gene. Looked up from germline, CDR1 is SGHAT and CDR2 is FQNNGV. The CDR3 length is 15 residues. V was clipped by 3 bases and J by 0 bases, with 9 bases between them. CDR3 sequence reads: CASSFDPSSYNEQFF. The DNA for the CDR3 is TGTGCCAGCAGCTTCGATCCCAGCTCCTACAATGAGCAGTTCTTC.

CDR3 coding DNA: TGTGCCAGCAGCGTAGGCGCCGGACAGGGGGCAGATACGCAGTATTTT. Amino acid sequence: CASSVGAGQGADTQYF. The V and J genes are TRBV9 and TRBJ2-3; TRBD1 aligns across 10 bases. The CDR3 extends over 16 amino acids. V lost 0 bases to trimming and J lost 4 bases; unmatched junction nucleotides: 5. Germline CDR1 SGDLS, CDR2 YYNGEE. Full variable domain (missing parts from reference TRBV9 and TRBJ2-3): DSGVTQTPKHLITATGQRVTLRCSPRSGDLSVYWYQQSLDQGLQFLIQYYNGEERAKGNILERFSAQQFPDLHSELNLSSLELGDSALYFCASSVGAGQGADTQYFGPGTRLTVL.

This sequence joins TRBV20-1 and TRBJ2-3; D remains ambiguous. The CDR3 covers 12 residues. V was trimmed by 3 bases and J by 2 bases, leaving 6 bases between them. Germline V gene lookup returns CDR1 DFQATT and CDR2 SNEGSKA (reference sequence). The CDR3 loop reads CSASASTDTQYF. Here the CDR3 DNA reads TGCAGTGCTAGTGCCTCCACAGATACGCAGTATTTT.

The chain is built from TRBV20-1 and TRBJ2-7; D possibly corresponds to TRBD1 (5 bases). CDR1 and CDR2 from the germline V gene are DFQATT and SNEGSKA (reference sequence). CDR3 size: 11 residues. V was trimmed by 5 bases and J by 3 bases, leaving 8 bases between them. The CDR3 is CSAPDNYEQYF. The DNA for the CDR3 is TGCAGTGCTCCGGACAACTACGAGCAGTACTTC.

V gene TRBV7-3 combines with J gene TRBJ2-1, with 7 bases fitting TRBD1. Germline assignment: CDR1 SGHTA and CDR2 FQGTGA. The J segment lost 8 bases and the V segment lost 4 bases, leaving 17 bases of the junction unmatched. This CDR3 region has 17 residues. As DNA, the CDR3 is TGTGCCAGCAGCTCTAAACGGGCGAGGGCAGGGACAGATGAGCAGTTCTTC. Translated: CASSSKRARAGTDEQFF. The complete variable domain, with remaining parts taken from reference TRBV7-3 and TRBJ2-1, reads GAGVSQTPSNKVTEKGKYVELRCDPISGHTALYWYRQSLGQGPEFLIYFQGTGAADDSGLPNDRFFAVRPEGSVSTLKIQRTERGDSAVYLCASSSKRARAGTDEQFFGPGTRLTVL.